This T cell receptor beta chain was captured in a study of T cells after posttransplantation cyclophosphamide. This related bone marrow graft donor gave peripheral blood on the day of marrow donation. Sequenced by immunoSEQ multiplex PCR; TCRdb stores in-frame clones only, minus some. This repertoire holds some 37,000 clones, and none appear only once. This clone showed up many times. Its cognate antigen is unknown. Whole-study findings and limits: Recipient CMV seropositivity and CMV reactivation strongly tracked TRB clonality. Donor-recipient repertoire similarity was low at 1-2 months, rising over year one. Skin or GI-infiltrating T cells shared few TRB sequences with blood.

Germline CDR1 and CDR2: MDHEN and SYDVKM. Trimming took 7 bases from V and 4 from J, leaving 16 bases between them. This CDR3 has 14 amino acids. Sequenced sample: PBMCs. This TCR derives from a girl aged 5 to 17 in good health, CMV-negative, and a related stem cell transplant donor. This chain uses TRBV28 with TRBJ1-2; a possible D gene is TRBD1 (5 bases). Written as DNA, the CDR3 is TGTGCCAGCACCACTCCGTCCGGGGGCTATGGCTACACCTTC. It yields the protein CASTTPSGGYGYTF.